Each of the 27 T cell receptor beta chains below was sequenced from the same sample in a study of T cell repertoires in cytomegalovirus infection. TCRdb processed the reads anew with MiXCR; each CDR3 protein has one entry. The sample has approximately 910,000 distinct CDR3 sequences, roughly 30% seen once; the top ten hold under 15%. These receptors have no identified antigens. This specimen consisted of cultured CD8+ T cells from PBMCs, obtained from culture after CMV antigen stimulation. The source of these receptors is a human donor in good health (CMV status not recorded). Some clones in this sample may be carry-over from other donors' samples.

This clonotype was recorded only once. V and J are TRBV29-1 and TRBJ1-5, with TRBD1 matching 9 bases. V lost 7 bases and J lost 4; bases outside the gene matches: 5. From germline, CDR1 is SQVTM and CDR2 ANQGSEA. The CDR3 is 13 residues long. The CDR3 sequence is CSAGDRVNQPQHF. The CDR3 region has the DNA TGCAGCGCGGGGGACAGGGTAAATCAGCCCCAGCATTTT. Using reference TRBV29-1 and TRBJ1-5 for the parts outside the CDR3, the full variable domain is SAVISQKPSRDICQRGTSLTIQCQVDSQVTMMFWYRQQPGQSLTLIATANQGSEATYESGFVIDKFPISRPNLTFSTLTVSNMSPEDSSIYLCSAGDRVNQPQHFGDGTRLSIL.

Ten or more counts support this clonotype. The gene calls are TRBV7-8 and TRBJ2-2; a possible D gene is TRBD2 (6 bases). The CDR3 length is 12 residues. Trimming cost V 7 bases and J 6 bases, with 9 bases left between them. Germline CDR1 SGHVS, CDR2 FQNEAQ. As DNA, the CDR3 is TGTGCCAGCACCGGGGGTCCCGGGGAGCTGTTTTTT. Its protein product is CASTGGPGELFF. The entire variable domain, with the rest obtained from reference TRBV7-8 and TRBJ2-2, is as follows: GAGVSQSPRYKVAKRGQDVALRCDPISGHVSLFWYQQALGQGPEFLTYFQNEAQLDKSGLPSDRFFAERPEGSVSTLKIQRTQQEDSAVYLCASTGGPGELFFGEGSRLTVL.

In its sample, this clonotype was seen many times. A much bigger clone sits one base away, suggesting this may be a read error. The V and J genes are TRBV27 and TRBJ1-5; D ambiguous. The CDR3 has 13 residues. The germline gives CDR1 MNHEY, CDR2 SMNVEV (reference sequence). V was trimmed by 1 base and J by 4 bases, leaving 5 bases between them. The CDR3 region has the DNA TGTGCCAGCAGTTTATACCCTAATCAGCCCCAGCATTTT. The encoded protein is CASSLYPNQPQHF.

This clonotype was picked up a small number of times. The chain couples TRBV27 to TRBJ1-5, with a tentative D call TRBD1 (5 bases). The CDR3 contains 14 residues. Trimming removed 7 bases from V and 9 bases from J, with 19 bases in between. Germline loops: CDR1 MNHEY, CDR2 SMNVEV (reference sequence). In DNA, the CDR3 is TGTGCCAGCAAAGAAGGGGTGGGTCCAGGGCCCCAGCATTTT. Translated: CASKEGVGPGPQHF.

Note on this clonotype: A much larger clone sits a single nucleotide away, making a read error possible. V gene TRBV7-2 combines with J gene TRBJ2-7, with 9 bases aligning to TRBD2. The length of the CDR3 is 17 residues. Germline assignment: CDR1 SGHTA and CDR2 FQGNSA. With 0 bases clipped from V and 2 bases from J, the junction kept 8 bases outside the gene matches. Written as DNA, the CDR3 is TGTGCCAGCAGCTTAGCCGTTGGACTAGCGACCGCCTACGAGCAGTACTTC. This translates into CASSLAVGLATAYEQYF.

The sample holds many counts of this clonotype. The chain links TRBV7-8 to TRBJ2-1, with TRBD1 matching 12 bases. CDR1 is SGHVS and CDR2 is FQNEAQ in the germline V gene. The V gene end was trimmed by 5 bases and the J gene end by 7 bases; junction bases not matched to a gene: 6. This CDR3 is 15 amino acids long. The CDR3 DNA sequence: TGTGCCAGCAGCCCCGGGACAGGGGGCCAAAATGAGCAGTTCTTC. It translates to CASSPGTGGQNEQFF.

CDR3 DNA: TGTGCCAGCAGTTACTATTACAGGGGGCTGAGCACTGAAGCTTTCTTT. Translating it yields CASSYYYRGLSTEAFF. This chain uses TRBV6-6 with TRBJ1-1, with 9 bases fitting TRBD1. The CDR3 runs 16 residues. The V segment lost 1 base and the J segment 4 bases; nucleotides outside the gene matches: 7. Germline V lookup: CDR1 MNHNY, CDR2 SVGAGI (reference sequence).

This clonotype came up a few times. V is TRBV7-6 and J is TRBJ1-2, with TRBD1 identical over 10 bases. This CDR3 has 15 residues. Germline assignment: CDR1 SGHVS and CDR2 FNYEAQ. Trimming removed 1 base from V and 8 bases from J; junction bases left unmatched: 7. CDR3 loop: CASSLVPGTGEGYTF. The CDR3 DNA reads TGTGCCAGCAGCTTAGTACCCGGGACAGGGGAAGGCTACACCTTC.

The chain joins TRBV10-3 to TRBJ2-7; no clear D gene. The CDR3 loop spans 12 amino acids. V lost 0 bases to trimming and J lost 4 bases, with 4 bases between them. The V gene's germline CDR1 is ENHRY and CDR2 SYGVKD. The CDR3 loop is CAISESQYEQYF. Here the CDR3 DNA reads TGTGCCATCAGTGAGTCACAGTACGAGCAGTACTTC.

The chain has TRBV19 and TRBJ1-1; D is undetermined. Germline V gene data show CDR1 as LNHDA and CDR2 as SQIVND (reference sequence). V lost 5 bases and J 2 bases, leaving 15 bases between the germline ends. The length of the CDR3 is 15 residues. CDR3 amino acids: CASSPTGLGNTEAFF. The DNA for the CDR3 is TGTGCCAGTAGTCCCACCGGACTGGGAAACACTGAAGCTTTCTTT. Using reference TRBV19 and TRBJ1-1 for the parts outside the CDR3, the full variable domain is DGGITQSPKYLFRKEGQNVTLSCEQNLNHDAMYWYRQDPGQGLRLIYYSQIVNDFQKGDIAEGYSVSREKKESFPLTVTSAQKNPTAFYLCASSPTGLGNTEAFFGQGTRLTVV.

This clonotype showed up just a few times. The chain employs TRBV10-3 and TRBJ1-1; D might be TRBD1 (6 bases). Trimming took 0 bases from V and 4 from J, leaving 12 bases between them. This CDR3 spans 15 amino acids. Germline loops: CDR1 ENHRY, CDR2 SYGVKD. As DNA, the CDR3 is TGTGCCATCAGTGAGTCGGGGGGCGGGTCCACTGAAGCTTTCTTT. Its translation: CAISESGGGSTEAFF.

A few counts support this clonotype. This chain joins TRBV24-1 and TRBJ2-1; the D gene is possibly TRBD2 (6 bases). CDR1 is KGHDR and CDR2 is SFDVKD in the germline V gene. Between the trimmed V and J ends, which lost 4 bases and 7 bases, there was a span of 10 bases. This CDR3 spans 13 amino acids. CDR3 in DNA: TGTGCCACCAGTGACGGGGGTCCTAATGAGCAGTTCTTC. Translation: CATSDGGPNEQFF.

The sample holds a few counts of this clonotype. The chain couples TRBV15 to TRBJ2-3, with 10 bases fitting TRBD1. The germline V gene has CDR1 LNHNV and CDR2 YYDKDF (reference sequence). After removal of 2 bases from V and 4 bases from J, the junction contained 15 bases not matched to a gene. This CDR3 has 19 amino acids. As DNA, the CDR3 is TGTGCCACCAGCAGACCACCCCCTTCGGGGACAGGGGATGCAGATACGCAGTATTTT. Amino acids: CATSRPPPSGTGDADTQYF.

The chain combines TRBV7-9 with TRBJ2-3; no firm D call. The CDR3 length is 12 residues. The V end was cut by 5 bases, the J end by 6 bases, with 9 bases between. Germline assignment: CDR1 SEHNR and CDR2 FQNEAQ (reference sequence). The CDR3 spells CASSTRWDTQYF. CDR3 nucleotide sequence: TGTGCCAGCAGCACGCGATGGGATACGCAGTATTTT.

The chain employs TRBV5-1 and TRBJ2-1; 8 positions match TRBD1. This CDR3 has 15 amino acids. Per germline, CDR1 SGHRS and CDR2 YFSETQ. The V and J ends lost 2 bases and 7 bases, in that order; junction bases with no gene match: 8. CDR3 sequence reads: CASSLQGGMENEQFF. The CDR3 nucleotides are TGCGCCAGCAGCTTACAGGGGGGAATGGAAAATGAGCAGTTCTTC. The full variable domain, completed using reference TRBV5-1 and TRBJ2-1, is KAGVTQTPRYLIKTRGQQVTLSCSPISGHRSVSWYQQTPGQGLQFLFEYFSETQRNKGNFPGRFSGRQFSNSRSEMNVSTLELGDSALYLCASSLQGGMENEQFFGPGTRLTVL.

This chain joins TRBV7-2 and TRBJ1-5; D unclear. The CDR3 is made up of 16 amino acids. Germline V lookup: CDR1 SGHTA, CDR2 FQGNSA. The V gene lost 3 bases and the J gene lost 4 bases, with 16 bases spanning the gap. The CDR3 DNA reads TGTGCCAGCAGCTTGTTAGTGGCATCGTCTAATCAGCCCCAGCATTTT. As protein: CASSLLVASSNQPQHF.

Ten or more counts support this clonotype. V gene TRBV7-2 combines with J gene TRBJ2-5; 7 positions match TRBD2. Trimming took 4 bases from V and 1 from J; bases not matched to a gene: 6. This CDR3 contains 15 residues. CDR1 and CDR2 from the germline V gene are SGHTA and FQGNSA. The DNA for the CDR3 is TGTGCCAGCAGCTGGAGTGGCGGGGGCCAAGAGACCCAGTACTTC. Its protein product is CASSWSGGGQETQYF. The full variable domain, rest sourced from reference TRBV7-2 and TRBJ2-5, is GAGVSQSPSNKVTEKGKDVELRCDPISGHTALYWYRQSLGQGLEFLIYFQGNSAPDKSGLPSDRFSAERTGGSVSTLTIQRTQQEDSAVYLCASSWSGGGQETQYFGPGTRLLVL.

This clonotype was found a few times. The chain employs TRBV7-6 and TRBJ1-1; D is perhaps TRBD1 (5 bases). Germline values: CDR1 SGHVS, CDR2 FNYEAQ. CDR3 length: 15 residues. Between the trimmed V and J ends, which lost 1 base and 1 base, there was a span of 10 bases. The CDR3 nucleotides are TGTGCCAGCAGCTTAGGAGAGGGGACGAACACTGAAGCTTTCTTT. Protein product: CASSLGEGTNTEAFF.

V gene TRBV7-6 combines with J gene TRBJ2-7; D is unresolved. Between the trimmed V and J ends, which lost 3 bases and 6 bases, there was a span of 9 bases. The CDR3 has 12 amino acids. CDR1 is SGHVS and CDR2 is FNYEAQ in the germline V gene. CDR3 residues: CASSFGPIEQYF. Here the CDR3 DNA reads TGTGCCAGCAGCTTCGGACCTATCGAGCAGTACTTC.

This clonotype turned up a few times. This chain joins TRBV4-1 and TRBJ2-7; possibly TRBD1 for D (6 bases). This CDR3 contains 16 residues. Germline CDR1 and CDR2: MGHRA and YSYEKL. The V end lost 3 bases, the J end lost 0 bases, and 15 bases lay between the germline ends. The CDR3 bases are TGCGCCAGCAGCCAGTCCTCCCTGGGGGCCTCCTACGAGCAGTACTTC. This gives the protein CASSQSSLGASYEQYF.

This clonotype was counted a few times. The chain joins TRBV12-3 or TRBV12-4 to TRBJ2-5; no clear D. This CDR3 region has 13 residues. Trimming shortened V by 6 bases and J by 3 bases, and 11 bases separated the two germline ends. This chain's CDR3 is CASSQGIKETQYF. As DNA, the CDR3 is TGTGCCAGCAGCCAAGGGATTAAAGAGACCCAGTACTTC.

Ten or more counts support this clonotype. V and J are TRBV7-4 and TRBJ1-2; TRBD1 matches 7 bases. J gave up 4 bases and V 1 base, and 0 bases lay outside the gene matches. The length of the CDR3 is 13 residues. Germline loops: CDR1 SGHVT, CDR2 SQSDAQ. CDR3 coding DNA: TGTGCCAGCAGCTTAGGGGACAGCTATGGCTACACCTTC. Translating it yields CASSLGDSYGYTF.

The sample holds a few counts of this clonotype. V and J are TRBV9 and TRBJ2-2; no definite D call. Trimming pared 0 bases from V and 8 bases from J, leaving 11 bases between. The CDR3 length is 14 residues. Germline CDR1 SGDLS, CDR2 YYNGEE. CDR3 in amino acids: CASSVEFREGELFF. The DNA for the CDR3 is TGTGCCAGCAGCGTAGAGTTCCGTGAGGGGGAGCTGTTTTTT.

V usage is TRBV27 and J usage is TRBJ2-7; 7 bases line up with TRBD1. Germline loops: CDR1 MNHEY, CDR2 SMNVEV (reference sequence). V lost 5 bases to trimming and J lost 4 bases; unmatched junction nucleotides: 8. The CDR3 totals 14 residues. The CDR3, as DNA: TGTGCCAGCAGTCCCCCGGGACAGTGGTACGAGCAGTACTTC. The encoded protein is CASSPPGQWYEQYF.

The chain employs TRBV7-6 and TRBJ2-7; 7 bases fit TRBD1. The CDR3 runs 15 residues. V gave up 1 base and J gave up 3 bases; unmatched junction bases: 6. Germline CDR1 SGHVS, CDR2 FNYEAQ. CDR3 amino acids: CASSLEQGGHYEQYF. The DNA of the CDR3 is TGTGCCAGCAGCTTAGAACAAGGGGGCCACTACGAGCAGTACTTC.

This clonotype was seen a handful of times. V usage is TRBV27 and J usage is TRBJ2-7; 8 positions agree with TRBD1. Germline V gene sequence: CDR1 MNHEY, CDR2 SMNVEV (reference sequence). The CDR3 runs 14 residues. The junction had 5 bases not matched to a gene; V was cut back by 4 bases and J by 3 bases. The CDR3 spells CASSSTGAIYEQYV. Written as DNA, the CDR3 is TGTGCCAGCAGTTCGACAGGGGCCATCTACGAGCAGTACGTC.

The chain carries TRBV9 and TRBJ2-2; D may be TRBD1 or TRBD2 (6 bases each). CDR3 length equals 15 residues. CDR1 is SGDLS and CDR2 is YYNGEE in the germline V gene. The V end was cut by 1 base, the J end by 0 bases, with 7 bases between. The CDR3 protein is CASSVRGANTGELFF. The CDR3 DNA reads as TGTGCCAGCAGCGTAAGGGGGGCGAACACCGGGGAGCTGTTTTTT.